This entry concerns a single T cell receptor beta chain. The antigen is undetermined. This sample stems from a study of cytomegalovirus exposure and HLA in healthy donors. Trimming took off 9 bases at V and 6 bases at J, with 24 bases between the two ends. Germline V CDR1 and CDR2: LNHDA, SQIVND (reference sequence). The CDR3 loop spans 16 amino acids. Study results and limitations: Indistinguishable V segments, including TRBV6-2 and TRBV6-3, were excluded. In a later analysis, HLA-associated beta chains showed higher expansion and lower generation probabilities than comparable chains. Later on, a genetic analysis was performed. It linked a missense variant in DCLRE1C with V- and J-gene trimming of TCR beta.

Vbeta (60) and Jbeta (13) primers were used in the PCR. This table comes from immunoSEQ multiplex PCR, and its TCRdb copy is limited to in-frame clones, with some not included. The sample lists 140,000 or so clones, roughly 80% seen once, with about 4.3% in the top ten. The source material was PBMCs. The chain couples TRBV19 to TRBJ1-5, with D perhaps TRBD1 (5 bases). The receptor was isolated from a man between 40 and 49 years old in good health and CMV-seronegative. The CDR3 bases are TGTGCCAGCGTCGGGGGTGCGGGTCGGTTGGGTCAGCCCCAGCATTTT. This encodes CASVGGAGRLGQPQHF.